This TCR beta chain was identified in a study of T cell repertoires in cytomegalovirus infection. Overall study context: Public TCR beta signatures marked donors with CMV infection and the matching HLA.

This clonotype came up a few times. The antigen is undetermined. The V gene's germline CDR1 is MNHEY and CDR2 SVGAGI. The ends were cut back, 0 bases at V and 9 bases at J, with 12 bases in the middle. The CDR3 loop spans 14 amino acids. TCRdb reprocessed the reads with MiXCR, giving one entry per CDR3 protein. Of 80,000 or so distinct CDR3 sequences in the sample, 35% to 50% were seen once. The gene calls are TRBV6-5 and TRBJ2-1, with D perhaps TRBD2 (6 bases). The TCR originated in a human donor in good health (CMV status not recorded). Some clones in this sample may be carry-over from other donors' samples. The specimen was CD8+ T cells from cultured PBMCs, collected from culture after CMV antigen stimulation. The CDR3: CASSYSAGKTEQFF. DNA of the CDR3: TGTGCCAGCAGTTACTCGGCGGGAAAGACTGAGCAGTTCTTC.